This TCR beta chain was found in a study of blood T cell repertoires in COVID-19. Study background: Donors in the United States, Italy and Spain gave samples during acute or convalescent COVID-19. T cells, B-cell-depleted T cells, or PBMCs supplied cDNA or gDNA.

V lost 5 bases, J lost 6 bases, and 5 bases stayed unmatched. The CDR3 consists of 13 residues. In germline, CDR1 is MNHEY, CDR2 SVGAGI. Authors' processing steps: Estimation of nucleated cell counts relied on the amplification of reference gene primers. Generated by immunoSEQ multiplex PCR, the TCRdb table keeps only in-frame clones and is missing some. The DNA was the basis for D and trimming; V, J and clone size are from that table. Of 99,000 or so clones in the sample, 65% to 90% are singletons; the top ten hold under 5.5%. The sample comprised peripheral blood. The chain combines TRBV6-5 with TRBJ2-3; 7 bases match TRBD2. This sequence originates from a man aged 60-69 years with acute or convalescent COVID-19. This CDR3 is CASSLHGGDTQYF. CDR3 coding DNA: TGTGCCAGCAGTCTTCACGGGGGGGATACGCAGTATTTT.